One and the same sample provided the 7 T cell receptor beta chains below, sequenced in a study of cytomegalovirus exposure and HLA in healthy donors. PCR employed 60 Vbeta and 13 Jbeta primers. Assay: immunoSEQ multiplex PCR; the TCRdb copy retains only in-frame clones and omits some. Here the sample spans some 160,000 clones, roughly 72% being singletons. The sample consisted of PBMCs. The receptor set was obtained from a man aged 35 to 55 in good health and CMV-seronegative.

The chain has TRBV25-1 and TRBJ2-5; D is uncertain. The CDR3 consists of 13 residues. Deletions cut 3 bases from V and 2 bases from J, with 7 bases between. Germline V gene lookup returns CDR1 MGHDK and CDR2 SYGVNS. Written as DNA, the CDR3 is TGTGCCAGCAGTGATCCCGGTCAAGAGACCCAGTACTTC. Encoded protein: CASSDPGQETQYF. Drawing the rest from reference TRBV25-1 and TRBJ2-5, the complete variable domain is EADIYQTPRYLVIGTGKKITLECSQTMGHDKMYWYQQDPGMELHLIHYSYGVNSTEKGDLSSESTVSRIRTEHFPLTLESARPSHTSQYLCASSDPGQETQYFGPGTRLLVL.

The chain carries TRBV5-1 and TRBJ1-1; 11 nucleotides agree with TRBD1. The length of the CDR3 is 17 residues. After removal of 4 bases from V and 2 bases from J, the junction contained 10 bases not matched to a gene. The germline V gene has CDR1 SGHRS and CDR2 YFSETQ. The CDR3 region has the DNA TGCGCCAGCAGCCCTCTGGGGACAGGGGGGAGAAACACTGAAGCTTTCTTT. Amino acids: CASSPLGTGGRNTEAFF.

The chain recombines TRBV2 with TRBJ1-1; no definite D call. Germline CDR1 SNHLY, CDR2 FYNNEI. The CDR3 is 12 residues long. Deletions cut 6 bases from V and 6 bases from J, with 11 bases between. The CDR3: CASRADTSEAFF. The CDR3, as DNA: TGTGCCAGCAGAGCTGACACGTCTGAAGCTTTCTTT.

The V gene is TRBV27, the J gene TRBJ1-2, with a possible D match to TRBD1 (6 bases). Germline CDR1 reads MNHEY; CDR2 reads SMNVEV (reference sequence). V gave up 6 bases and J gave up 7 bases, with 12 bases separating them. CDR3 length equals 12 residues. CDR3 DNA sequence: TGTGCCAGCAGGGACCTCAGGGGTGGCTACACCTTC. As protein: CASRDLRGGYTF.

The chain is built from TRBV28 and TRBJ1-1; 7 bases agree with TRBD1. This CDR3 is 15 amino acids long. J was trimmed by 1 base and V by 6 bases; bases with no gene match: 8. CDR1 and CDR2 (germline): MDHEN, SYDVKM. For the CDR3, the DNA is TGTGCCAGCAGACCACAGGGGTCGCCGAACACTGAAGCTTTCTTT. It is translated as CASRPQGSPNTEAFF.

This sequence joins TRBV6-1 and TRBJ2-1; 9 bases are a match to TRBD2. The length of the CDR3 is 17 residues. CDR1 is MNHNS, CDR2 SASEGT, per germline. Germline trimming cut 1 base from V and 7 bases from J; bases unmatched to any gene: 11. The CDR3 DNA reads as TGTGCCAGCAGTGAAGGGTTAGCGGGGGAGGTCCGTAATGAGCAGTTCTTC. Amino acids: CASSEGLAGEVRNEQFF.

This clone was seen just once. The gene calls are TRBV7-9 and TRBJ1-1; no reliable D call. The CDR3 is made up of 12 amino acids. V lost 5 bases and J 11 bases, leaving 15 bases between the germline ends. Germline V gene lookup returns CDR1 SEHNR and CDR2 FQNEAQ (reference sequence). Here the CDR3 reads CASSQDVFFAFF. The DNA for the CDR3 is TGTGCCAGCAGCCAGGATGTCTTTTTTGCTTTCTTT.